The rows below give T cell receptor beta chains drawn from one sample of a study of T cell repertoires in cytomegalovirus infection. Their antigens remain unidentified. TCRdb re-derived calls from the reads in MiXCR, one entry per CDR3 protein. The profile shows more than 250,000 distinct CDR3 sequences, roughly 25% of them singletons. The material sequenced was cultured PBMCs, taken from culture after CMV antigen stimulation. The source of these receptors is a human donor in good health (CMV status not recorded). Some clones in this sample may be carry-over from other donors' samples. Both conserved end residues are part of each CDR3. Fields, in order: V gene, J gene, D gene, clone size, CDR3 protein, CDR3 DNA. A D gene is named only where the DNA matches it firmly. Clone size is stated in some rows and not others, as once, few, many or a class when expanded.

>TRBV12-3/TRBV12-4|TRBJ2-3|TRBD1|few
CASSFEGGSTDTQYF
TGTGCCAGCAGTTTTGAAGGGGGCAGTACAGATACGCAGTATTTT
>TRBV24-1|TRBJ2-2|TRBD2|few
CATSDPGGRNTGELFF
TGTGCCACCAGTGATCCGGGAGGGCGAAACACCGGGGAGCTGTTTTTT
>TRBV7-2|TRBJ1-5|NA|few
CASSLSAGNQPQHF
TGTGCCAGCAGCTTATCGGCAGGGAATCAGCCCCAGCATTTT
>TRBV5-5|TRBJ1-2|TRBD1|NA
CASSVAPGTGSTDGYTF
TGTGCCAGCAGCGTTGCACCCGGGACAGGGAGCACTGATGGCTACACCTTC
>TRBV7-9|TRBJ2-2|NA|NA
CASSLIGGRITGELFF
TGTGCCAGCAGCTTAATTGGCGGGCGGATCACCGGGGAGCTGTTTTTT
>TRBV24-1|TRBJ2-3|TRBD1|NA
CATSESGTGIDTQYF
TGTGCCACCAGTGAATCCGGGACAGGAATAGATACGCAGTATTTT
>TRBV7-2|TRBJ1-4|TRBD1|NA
CASSAGQERGKLFF
TGTGCCAGCAGCGCGGGACAGGAGCGAGGAAAACTGTTTTTT
>TRBV18|TRBJ2-7|NA|few
CASSPLDAADEQYF
TGTGCCAGCTCACCCTTAGACGCGGCAGACGAGCAGTACTTC
>TRBV12-3/TRBV12-4|TRBJ1-5|NA|many
CASSLAIEHAGQPQHF
TGTGCCAGCAGTTTAGCGATAGAACACGCCGGTCAGCCCCAGCATTTT
>TRBV24-1|TRBJ2-5|NA|few
CATSDFGMSQETQYF
TGTGCCACCAGTGATTTCGGGATGTCCCAAGAGACCCAGTACTTC
>TRBV9|TRBJ1-2|NA|NA
CASSSDTYYGYTF
TGTGCCAGCAGCTCCGACACGTACTATGGCTACACCTTC
>TRBV7-4|TRBJ2-3|TRBD1|NA
CASSRWDSSTDTQYF
TGTGCCAGCAGCAGGTGGGACAGCAGCACAGATACGCAGTATTTT
>TRBV5-4|TRBJ2-1|NA|few
CASSSVTNEQFF
TGTGCCAGCAGTTCCGTCACCAATGAGCAGTTCTTC
>TRBV7-2|TRBJ1-4|NA|NA
CASSPRTEGEKLFF
TGTGCCAGCAGCCCCCGGACAGAGGGTGAAAAACTGTTTTTT
>TRBV12-3/TRBV12-4|TRBJ2-1|NA|few
CASSLALANEQFF
TGTGCCAGCAGTTTAGCGCTCGCCAATGAGCAGTTCTTC
>TRBV7-6|TRBJ2-2|NA|few
CASSFGGEDPNTGELFF
TGTGCCAGCAGCTTCGGCGGCGAGGACCCGAACACCGGGGAGCTGTTTTTT
>TRBV11-3|TRBJ2-6|NA|few
CASSLDGAGANVLTF
TGTGCCAGCAGCCTGGACGGGGCTGGGGCCAACGTCCTGACTTTC
>TRBV4-3|TRBJ2-2|NA|few
CASSQGRDTGELFF
TGCGCCAGCAGCCAAGGAAGGGACACCGGGGAGCTGTTTTTT